A single T cell receptor (beta chain) is shown here with its context. Its antigen remains unknown. The sample comes from a study of shared clonotypes between healthy human individuals. Turning to the study itself: Two female and a few male donors aged 18 to 49 were enrolled. General observations from the study: On the whole, naive subsets had larger estimated richness than memory subsets had.

Each subset's genomic DNA was split evenly across several immunoSEQ plates. Assay: immunoSEQ multiplex PCR; the TCRdb copy retains only in-frame clones and omits some. The sample has about 2,200,000 clones; 90% to 95% are singletons. In the naive CD8 group, cells lacked CD45RO and were positively selected for CCR7, so terminally differentiated effector memory CD45RA+ cells were left out. The clonotype comes from a man younger than 30 in good health. Some clones in this sample may be carry-over from other donors' samples. Material: naive CD8+ T cells from PBMCs.

The CDR3 DNA reads as TGTGCCAGCACGCGACTAGCGGGAGCTCTCGAGCAGTACTTC. Residues: CASTRLAGALEQYF. This chain links TRBV27 with TRBJ2-7; 12 nucleotides align to TRBD2. V lost 7 bases and J lost 6; bases outside the gene matches: 7. The CDR3 sequence is 14 residues long. The germline gives CDR1 MNHEY, CDR2 SMNVEV (reference sequence).